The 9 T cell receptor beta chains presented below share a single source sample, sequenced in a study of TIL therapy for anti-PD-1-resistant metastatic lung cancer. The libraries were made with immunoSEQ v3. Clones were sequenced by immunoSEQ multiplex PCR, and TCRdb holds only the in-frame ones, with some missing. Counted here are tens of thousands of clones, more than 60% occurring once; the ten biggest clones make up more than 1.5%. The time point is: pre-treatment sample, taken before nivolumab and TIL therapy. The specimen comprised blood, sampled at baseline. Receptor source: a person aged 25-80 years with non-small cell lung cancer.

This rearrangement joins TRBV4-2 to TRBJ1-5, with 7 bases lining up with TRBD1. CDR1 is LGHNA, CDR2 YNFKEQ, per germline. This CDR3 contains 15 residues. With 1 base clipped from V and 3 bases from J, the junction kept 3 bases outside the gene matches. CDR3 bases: TGTGCCAGCAGCCAAGCCACAGGGGACAATCAGCCCCAGCATTTT. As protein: CASSQATGDNQPQHF.

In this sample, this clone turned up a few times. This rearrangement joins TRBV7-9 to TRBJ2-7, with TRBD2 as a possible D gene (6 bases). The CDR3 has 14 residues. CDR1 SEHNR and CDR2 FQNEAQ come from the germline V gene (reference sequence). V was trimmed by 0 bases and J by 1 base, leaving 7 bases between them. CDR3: CASSLARDSYEQYF. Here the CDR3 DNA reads TGTGCCAGCAGCTTAGCGCGGGATTCCTACGAGCAGTACTTC.

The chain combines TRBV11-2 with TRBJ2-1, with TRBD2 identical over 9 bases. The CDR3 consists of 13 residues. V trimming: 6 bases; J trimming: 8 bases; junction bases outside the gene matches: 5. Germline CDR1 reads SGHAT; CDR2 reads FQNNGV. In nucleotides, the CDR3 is TGTGCCAGCAGGGGACTAGCTCGCCATGAGCAGTTCTTC. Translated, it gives CASRGLARHEQFF.

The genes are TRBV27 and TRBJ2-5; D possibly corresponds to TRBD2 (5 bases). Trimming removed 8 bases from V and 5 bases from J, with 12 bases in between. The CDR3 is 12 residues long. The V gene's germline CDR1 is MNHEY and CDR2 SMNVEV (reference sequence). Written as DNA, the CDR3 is TGTGCCAGCGGAGGCCCGAGGGAGACCCAGTACTTC. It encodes CASGGPRETQYF.

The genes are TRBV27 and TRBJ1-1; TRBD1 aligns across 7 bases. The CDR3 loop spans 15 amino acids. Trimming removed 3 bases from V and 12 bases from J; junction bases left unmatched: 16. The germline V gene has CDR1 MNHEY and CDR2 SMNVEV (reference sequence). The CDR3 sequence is CASSFQGGLGSVSFF. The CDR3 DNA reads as TGTGCCAGCAGTTTTCAGGGGGGGCTCGGCTCAGTTTCTTTCTTT.

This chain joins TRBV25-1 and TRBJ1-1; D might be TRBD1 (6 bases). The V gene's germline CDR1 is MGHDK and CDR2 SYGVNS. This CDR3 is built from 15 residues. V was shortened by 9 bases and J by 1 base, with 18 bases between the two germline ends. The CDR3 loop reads CASLKTGPSNTEAFF. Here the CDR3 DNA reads TGTGCCAGTTTAAAAACAGGGCCCTCGAACACTGAAGCTTTCTTT.

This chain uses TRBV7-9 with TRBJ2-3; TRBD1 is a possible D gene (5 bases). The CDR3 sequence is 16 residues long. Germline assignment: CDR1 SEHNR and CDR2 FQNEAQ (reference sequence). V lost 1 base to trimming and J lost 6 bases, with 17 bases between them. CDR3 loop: CASSLGVGQTGDTQYF. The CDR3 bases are TGTGCCAGCAGCTTAGGGGTGGGGCAGACTGGCGATACGCAGTATTTT.

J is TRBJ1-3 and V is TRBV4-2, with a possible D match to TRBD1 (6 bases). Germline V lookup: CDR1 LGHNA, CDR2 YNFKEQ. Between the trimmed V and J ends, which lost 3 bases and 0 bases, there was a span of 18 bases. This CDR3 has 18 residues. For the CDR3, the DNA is TGTGCCAGCAGCCAGGCTTTGAGTGCAGGGGTCTCTGGAAACACCATATATTTT. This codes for CASSQALSAGVSGNTIYF.

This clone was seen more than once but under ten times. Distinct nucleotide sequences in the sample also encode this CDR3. The CDR3 sequence: CASSEQGNQPQHF. The CDR3 coding sequence is TGCGCCAGCAGCGAACAGGGCAATCAGCCCCAGCATTTT. V gene TRBV10-2 combines with J gene TRBJ1-5; D possibly corresponds to TRBD1 (5 bases). Germline loops: CDR1 WSHSY, CDR2 SAAADI. Deletions cut 6 bases from V and 2 bases from J, with 8 bases between. This CDR3 comprises 13 residues.